This TCR beta chain was observed in a study of T cells after yellow fever vaccination. A single record per CDR3 protein comes from TCRdb applying MiXCR to the 5' RACE reads. Among hundreds of thousands of distinct CDR3 sequences, approximately 8% were seen once, and the ten largest hold about 16%. The TCR comes from a man aged 18 to 29 who received the YFV17D yellow fever vaccine. Sequenced here: PBMCs, sampled about 49 days after the first yellow fever vaccination.

The CDR3 is CASSLLEGRFQPQHF. CDR3 DNA: TGTGCCAGCAGCTTATTGGAGGGAAGGTTTCAGCCCCAGCATTTT. The J gene is TRBJ1-5, the V gene TRBV7-2; D not certain. Per the germline V gene, CDR1 is SGHTA and CDR2 is FQGNSA. The CDR3 extends over 15 amino acids. The V and J ends lost 2 bases and 6 bases respectively, with 14 bases between them.